The rows below give T cell receptor beta chains drawn from one sample of a study of PD-L1 blockade in urothelial cancer. The method was immunoSEQ multiplex PCR; TCRdb's version includes in-frame clones alone and lacks a portion of them. The table has approximately 71,000 clones, roughly 84% seen once. This sample comprised PBMCs, obtained around atezolizumab (anti-PD-L1) treatment. The receptor source for this set is a woman in her 70s with urothelial cancer. Each CDR3 is given with its conserved first and last residue. The order of the fields is V gene, D gene, clone size, J gene, CDR3 protein, CDR3 DNA. D genes are given only for firm matches. Only some rows state a clone size, as once, few, many or a class for expanded clones.

V: TRBV5-8; D: .; size: .; J: TRBJ2-7; CDR3: CASSLGPVSYEQYF; DNA: TGTGCCAGCAGCTTGGGTCCCGTCTCCTACGAGCAGTACTTC
V: TRBV27; D: .; size: .; J: TRBJ2-5; CDR3: CASSFRGARETQYF; DNA: TGTGCCAGCAGTTTCCGCGGGGCTAGAGAGACCCAGTACTTC
V: TRBV28; D: TRBD1; size: .; J: TRBJ2-7; CDR3: CATRTAGTASYEQYF; DNA: TGTGCCACCAGGACCGCAGGGACAGCTTCCTACGAGCAGTACTTC
V: TRBV7-9; D: TRBD1; size: .; J: TRBJ1-2; CDR3: CASSFGTGDGYTF; DNA: TGTGCCAGCAGCTTTGGGACAGGGGATGGCTACACCTTC
V: TRBV5-1; D: TRBD2; size: .; J: TRBJ2-3; CDR3: CASSSLAGGSTDTQYF; DNA: TGCGCCAGCAGCTCCCTAGCGGGAGGCAGCACAGATACGCAGTATTTT
V: TRBV19; D: .; size: .; J: TRBJ2-1; CDR3: CASSIDLAGEQFF; DNA: TGTGCCAGTAGTATAGATCTAGCAGGTGAGCAGTTCTTC
V: TRBV18; D: TRBD1; size: once; J: TRBJ2-7; CDR3: CASSPPSRWKEGQHYEQYF; DNA: TGTGCCAGCTCACCACCGTCGAGGTGGAAAGAGGGACAGCACTACGAGCAGTACTTC
V: TRBV28; D: .; size: .; J: TRBJ1-5; CDR3: CASSFTRAGGQPQHF; DNA: TGTGCCAGCAGTTTTACTCGGGCAGGCGGGCAGCCCCAGCATTTT
V: TRBV5-6; D: .; size: few; J: TRBJ2-2; CDR3: CASSFIPGELFF; DNA: TGTGCCAGCAGCTTTATTCCCGGGGAGCTGTTTTTT
V: TRBV30; D: .; size: .; J: TRBJ2-7; CDR3: CAWSVGDYEQYF; DNA: TGTGCCTGGAGTGTCGGGGACTACGAGCAGTACTTC
V: TRBV9; D: .; size: .; J: TRBJ2-7; CDR3: CASSPQLEWEQYF; DNA: TGTGCCAGCAGCCCACAACTAGAATGGGAGCAGTACTTC
V: TRBV6-1; D: TRBD2; size: .; J: TRBJ2-7; CDR3: CASSDPGTSNF; DNA: TGTGCCAGCAGTGACCCCGGGACTAGCAACTTC
V: TRBV19; D: .; size: .; J: TRBJ1-2; CDR3: CASSTQGRVYGYTF; DNA: TGTGCCAGTAGTACCCAGGGTCGAGTCTATGGCTACACCTTC
V: TRBV19; D: .; size: .; J: TRBJ1-2; CDR3: CASSIRGQGGYTF; DNA: TGTGCCAGTAGTATAAGGGGCCAAGGAGGCTACACCTTC
V: TRBV27; D: TRBD1; size: few; J: TRBJ1-1; CDR3: CASSPEARTGGLNTEAFF; DNA: TGTGCCAGCAGTCCCGAGGCAAGGACAGGGGGGTTGAACACTGAAGCTTTCTTT
V: TRBV6-4; D: .; size: .; J: TRBJ1-5; CDR3: CASSARTGGGGNQPQHF; DNA: TGTGCCAGCAGTGCCAGGACCGGCGGGGGAGGCAATCAGCCCCAGCATTTT
V: TRBV30; D: .; size: .; J: TRBJ1-1; CDR3: CAWSLVMNTEAFF; DNA: TGTGCCTGGAGTTTAGTTATGAACACTGAAGCTTTCTTT
V: TRBV19; D: .; size: once; J: TRBJ1-3; CDR3: CASSLDWNPGNTIYF; DNA: TGTGCCAGTAGCCTGGACTGGAACCCTGGAAACACCATATATTTT
V: TRBV5-6; D: .; size: few; J: TRBJ2-7; CDR3: CASSFSDEQYF; DNA: TGTGCCAGCAGCTTCAGCGACGAGCAGTACTTC
V: TRBV11-2; D: TRBD2; size: .; J: TRBJ2-2; CDR3: CASSGGGPNTGELFF; DNA: TGTGCCAGCAGCGGGGGGGGACCGAACACCGGGGAGCTGTTTTTT
V: TRBV4-1; D: .; size: .; J: TRBJ2-1; CDR3: CASSPRQTPYNEQFF; DNA: TGCGCCAGCAGCCCAAGGCAGACTCCCTACAATGAGCAGTTCTTC
V: TRBV18; D: .; size: .; J: TRBJ1-1; CDR3: CASSPPAGGGVNTEAFF; DNA: TGTGCCAGCTCACCACCGGCCGGGGGAGGGGTGAACACTGAAGCTTTCTTT